This T cell receptor (beta chain) was identified during a study of shared clonotypes between healthy human individuals. Study-level background: The study enrolled a couple of women and a few men aged 18 to 49.

Clones were read by immunoSEQ multiplex PCR, and TCRdb kept only the in-frame ones, dropping some. The sample gives 1 million to 1.2 million clones, 77% of which show up once; 0.89% is in the top ten. This clone was detected a few times. Its antigen remains unknown. Those who donated were healthy HIV-negative adults, with no recent acute infections or vaccinations reported. Trimming cost V 4 bases and J 1 base, with 16 bases left between them. The CDR3 extends over 16 amino acids. Looked up from germline, CDR1 is SGDLS and CDR2 is YYNGEE. Study-level points and caveats: Naive subsets tended to show greater estimated richness than memory subsets.

The sequence came from a man between 18 and 29 years old in good health. Some clones in this sample may be carry-over from other donors' samples. The V gene is TRBV9, the J gene TRBJ2-3; unclear D gene. Material: memory CD4+ T cells from PBMCs. Subset of the sample: CD45RA-negative fraction. CDR3 loop: CASSPNPSWGTDTQYF. The CDR3 nucleotides read TGTGCCAGCAGCCCCAACCCTAGTTGGGGCACAGATACGCAGTATTTT.